This TCR beta chain is drawn from a study of blood T cell repertoires in COVID-19. Across the study: The samples span acute and convalescent COVID-19 from the United States, Italy and Spain. PBMCs, B-cell-depleted T cells, or T cells provided the cDNA or gDNA that made up the material.

The V gene end was trimmed by 5 bases and the J gene end by 2 bases; junction bases not matched to a gene: 5. Germline CDR1 is SGHTA and CDR2 is FQGNSA. CDR3 length: 17 residues. Authors' data handling: The assay estimated nucleated cells by amplifying reference gene primers. Only in-frame clones appear in the TCRdb table, and some are missing; sequencing was by immunoSEQ multiplex PCR. Clonal size and the V and J genes are those of that table, whereas D and trimming came from the DNA. Of approximately 51,000 clones in the sample, around 86% were seen once. The clonotype originates from a man between 45 and 60 years old with active COVID-19. Sequencing was performed on peripheral blood. This chain uses TRBV7-2 with TRBJ2-6; 11 nucleotides match TRBD2. CDR3 in DNA: TGTGCCAGCAGCGCACTAGCGGGAGTACCTGGGGCCAACGTCCTGACTTTC. This gives the protein CASSALAGVPGANVLTF.